These T cell receptor beta chains were read from a single sample in a study of blood T cells in healthy people across ages. TCRdb reprocessed the 5' RACE reads with MiXCR, giving one entry per CDR3 protein. The table has some 1.5 million distinct CDR3 sequences, 35% to 45% seen once. Sequencing was done on a sample of blood. Every receptor here comes from a woman aged 18-35 years in good health. Each CDR3 is given with its conserved first and last residue. Fields, in order: J gene, clone size, D gene, V gene, CDR3 DNA, CDR3 protein. A D gene is named only where the DNA matches it firmly. Rows may omit the clone size; those that give it use once, few, many or a size class.

TRBJ2-3 - - TRBV29-1 TGCAGCGTTGAGTCAGCGAACACAGATACGCAGTATTTT CSVESANTDTQYF
TRBJ1-1 - TRBD1 TRBV12-3/TRBV12-4 TGTGCCAGCAGGACGGACAGGGAGAACACTGAAGCTTTCTTT CASRTDRENTEAFF
TRBJ2-5 - TRBD2 TRBV29-1 TGCAGCTCGGAGGGACTAGCGGGGCTCGATGAGCAGTACTTC CSSEGLAGLDEQYF
TRBJ2-5 once - TRBV10-3 TGTGCCATCAGTGTCTCTAGCTCTAAAGAGACCCAGTACTTC CAISVSSSKETQYF
TRBJ2-2 - - TRBV7-3 TGTGCCAGCAGCTTAGGGCCGTCTTCCGGGGAGCTGTTTTTT CASSLGPSSGELFF
TRBJ2-3 - - TRBV5-5 TGTGCCAGCACCCGTGCCGGGGACGTGGGAGATACGCAGTATTTT CASTRAGDVGDTQYF
TRBJ1-2 once - TRBV20-1 TGCAGTGCCCGACAGGCCGGAGGATATGGCTACACCTTC CSARQAGGYGYTF
TRBJ2-3 few TRBD2 TRBV4-3 TGCGCCAGCAGCCAACTGGGACTAGCGGGGGTCAGAGATACGCAGTATTTT CASSQLGLAGVRDTQYF
TRBJ2-1 - TRBD2 TRBV7-8 TGTGCCAGCAGCCAGGGACTAAGCAATGAGCAGTTCTTC CASSQGLSNEQFF
TRBJ2-6 - - TRBV12-3/TRBV12-4 TGTGCCAGCAGGCCCATACTATCTGGGGCCAACGCCCTGACTTTC CASRPILSGANALTF
TRBJ1-1 few - TRBV10-3 TGTGCCATCAGTGAGTCGAGGGTCGGCACTGAAGCTTTCTTT CAISESRVGTEAFF
TRBJ1-5 few - TRBV10-2 TGCGCCAGCAGTGACCCTCACTTTAGCAATCAGCCCCAGCATTTT CASSDPHFSNQPQHF
TRBJ2-7 - TRBD1 TRBV6-5 TGTGCCAGCAGTTGGGGTGGGACAGGGAGAACCCACGAGCAGTACTTC CASSWGGTGRTHEQYF
TRBJ2-4 - TRBD2 TRBV28 TGTGCCAGCACCGTAGCGGGATGGAACATTCAGTACTTC CASTVAGWNIQYF
TRBJ2-7 - TRBD2 TRBV2 TGTGCCAGCAGGACCCCACTAGCGGGGGGGCCCGTGGTTTACAATGAGCAGTACTTC CASRTPLAGGPVVYNEQYF
TRBJ1-2 - - TRBV10-3 TGTGCCATCAAGGCCGGGGGTGGCTACACCTTC CAIKAGGGYTF
TRBJ2-5 - TRBD1 TRBV10-3 TGTGCCATCAGACCGACAGGGGAATGGGAGACCCAGTACTTC CAIRPTGEWETQYF
TRBJ1-6 - - TRBV20-1 TGCAGTGCTAGGCGCCCAGGGGCCATCTCCTATAATTCACCCCTCCACTTT CSARRPGAISYNSPLHF
TRBJ1-2 few - TRBV4-3 TGCGCCAGCAGCCAAGATATAGGGAAGACCTATGGCTACACCTTC CASSQDIGKTYGYTF
TRBJ2-5 - TRBD2 TRBV12-3/TRBV12-4 TGTGCCAGCAGTTTGGGCGAACGACTAGCGCAAGAGACCCAGTACTTC CASSLGERLAQETQYF
TRBJ2-7 - TRBD1 TRBV25-1 TGTGCCAGCCGACAGGGCTCCGGCGAGCAGTACTTC CASRQGSGEQYF
TRBJ2-7 - - TRBV5-1 TGCGCCAGCAGCTTTAGTTTCGCGGACGAGCAGTACTTC CASSFSFADEQYF
TRBJ2-3 few TRBD2 TRBV24-1 TGTGCCACCAGTGATTTGAGCCTAGCGGGAGGACCAGATACGCAGTATTTT CATSDLSLAGGPDTQYF
TRBJ2-3 few - TRBV27 TGTGCCAGCAGTTTATCTCCTGGGGGAAGCCCAGATACGCAGTATTTT CASSLSPGGSPDTQYF
TRBJ1-2 - TRBD1 TRBV4-1 TGCGCCAGCAGATATATGGGACAGCCCACCACCTTC CASRYMGQPTTF
TRBJ1-2 - TRBD1 TRBV29-1 TGCAGCGGGACAGGGGCTAACCATGGCTACACCTTC CSGTGANHGYTF
TRBJ2-7 once - TRBV20-1 TGCAGTGCTCCACAAAGCCAGTACGAGCAGTACTTC CSAPQSQYEQYF
TRBJ1-1 - - TRBV3-1 TGTGCCAGCAGCCTTAACAGGGATGAAGCTTTCTTT CASSLNRDEAFF
TRBJ1-5 - TRBD1 TRBV6-2/TRBV6-3 TGTGCCAGCAGTCCGGACAGGATCAATCAGCCCCAGCATTTT CASSPDRINQPQHF
TRBJ1-4 - - TRBV7-9 TGTGCCAGCAGCTTAGCGCAGTTCGAGGAAAAACTGTTTTTT CASSLAQFEEKLFF
TRBJ2-4 - - TRBV3-1 TGTGCCAGCAGCCAAGAGGCGGGGATGAACATTCAGTACTTC CASSQEAGMNIQYF
TRBJ1-3 - - TRBV20-1 TGCAGTGCAACCGGGAGCACCTTTTCTGGAGACACCATATATTTT CSATGSTFSGDTIYF
TRBJ1-5 few TRBD1 TRBV19 TGTGCCAGTAGTATATGGGGACAGAATCAGCCCCAGCATTTT CASSIWGQNQPQHF
TRBJ2-7 - TRBD1 TRBV6-5 TGTGCCAGCAGTTACGCTTCCGGGACAGGGAGCTCCTACGAGCAGTACTTC CASSYASGTGSSYEQYF
TRBJ2-7 few - TRBV6-1 TGTGCCAGCAGGACCGGGACGTACTACGAGCAGTACTTC CASRTGTYYEQYF
TRBJ2-7 - - TRBV7-9 TGTGCCAGCAGCTTAGATGACAGCTCCTACGAGCAGTACTTC CASSLDDSSYEQYF
TRBJ2-5 - - TRBV14 TGTGCCAGCAGCCAAGGGGAGCGAATGGTAGAAAAGCAGTACTTC CASSQGERMVEKQYF
TRBJ1-2 few - TRBV9 TGTGCCAGCAGCGTAGGGCGGAATGGCTACACCTTC CASSVGRNGYTF
TRBJ2-1 - - TRBV24-1 TGTGCCACGGGGGGGGACAGATTCGATGAGCAGTTCTTC CATGGDRFDEQFF
TRBJ1-4 - - TRBV29-1 TGCAGCGTCACAGGGCGTACTAATGAAAAACTGTTTTTT CSVTGRTNEKLFF
TRBJ1-6 - - TRBV18 TGTGCCAGCTCACCCAACGGAAATAATTCACCCCTCCACTTT CASSPNGNNSPLHF
TRBJ1-2 - TRBD1 TRBV27 TGTGCCAGCAGTTTGGTTGGGGGACAGGGGAGGGGTGGCTACACCTTC CASSLVGGQGRGGYTF
TRBJ2-7 few - TRBV29-1 TGCAGCGTTGAGACAGGTGGCCTTTCTTCCTACGAGCAGTACTTC CSVETGGLSSYEQYF
TRBJ1-1 few - TRBV4-3 TGCGCCAGCAGCCAAGATCTACCGAACACTGAAGCTTTCTTT CASSQDLPNTEAFF
TRBJ2-7 few - TRBV7-7 TGTGCTAGCAGCCGCGGTGGGTCTAGCGCGGACGAGCAGTACTTC CASSRGGSSADEQYF
TRBJ2-7 - TRBD1 TRBV18 TGTGCCAGCTCACCACTTGAAGAGGGGGCCGTTGGTTACGAGCAGTACTTC CASSPLEEGAVGYEQYF
TRBJ2-7 - - TRBV7-2 TGTGCCAGCAGCTTAGTCGGGAGCTATACCGAGCAGTACTTC CASSLVGSYTEQYF
TRBJ2-7 - TRBD2 TRBV12-3/TRBV12-4 TGTGCCAGCAGTTCCCCGGGGCGGGGGACCTATGAGCAGTACTTC CASSSPGRGTYEQYF
TRBJ2-3 once - TRBV29-1 TGCAGCCCGGTCGTTGGGGGTACGCAGTATTTT CSPVVGGTQYF
TRBJ2-5 - - TRBV5-5 TGTGCCAGCAGCCTACTCCCGGGACTCCTTCAAGAGACCCAGTACTTC CASSLLPGLLQETQYF
TRBJ2-3 - TRBD1 TRBV28 TGTGCCAGCAGTTTTCGTCGGACAGGAACTAGCACAGATACGCAGTATTTT CASSFRRTGTSTDTQYF
TRBJ2-5 - - TRBV20-1 TGCAGTGCTAGAGATGGTATAGGAAAAGAGACCCAGTACTTC CSARDGIGKETQYF
TRBJ1-1 - - TRBV27 TGTGCCAGACCGGTTATTATGAACACTGAAGCTTTCTTT CARPVIMNTEAFF
TRBJ2-2 few - TRBV6-2/TRBV6-3 TGTGCCAGCAAGGATAGCGGCACCGGGGAGCTGTTTTTT CASKDSGTGELFF
TRBJ2-5 - - TRBV20-1 TGCAGTGCTAGAGACCAAGGGACAACTCAAGAGACCCAGTACTTC CSARDQGTTQETQYF
TRBJ2-7 - - TRBV28 TGTGCCAGCAGTTCTCCTCTGCCCGGGGGCGTGTACGAGCAGTACTTC CASSSPLPGGVYEQYF
TRBJ2-1 - TRBD2 TRBV12-3/TRBV12-4 TGTGCCAGCAGCGCCCTCGGGACTACCTACAATGAGCAGTTCTTC CASSALGTTYNEQFF
TRBJ2-3 many - TRBV7-2 TGTGCCAGCAGCTTAGTGGGACTCTCCCCAGATACGCAGTATTTT CASSLVGLSPDTQYF
TRBJ2-6 once - TRBV9 TGTGCCAGCAGCGCCGTTCCGTCTGGGGCCAACGTCCTGACTTTC CASSAVPSGANVLTF